The 8 T cell receptor beta chains presented below share a single source sample, sequenced in a study of T-cell reconstitution after alpha-beta-depleted transplantation in children (dated by TCRdb to between 2015 and 2016). Library construction relied on PCR. Sequencing was carried out with an Illumina HiSeq 2500. TCR library preparation used molecular barcoding, with unique molecular identifiers applied to normalize quantification of the TCRbeta repertoire. TCRdb redid the processing of the public reads, applying fastp at Q25 and MiXCR, and retained in-frame beta chains. Every distinct CDR3 protein forms one entry, paired with its most common genes and DNA. For this sample there are a few hundred thousand distinct CDR3 sequences; 10% to 15% appear just once. 2.2% of the sample comes from the top ten. The sample's treatment or condition label is to be understood as: allogeneic hematopoietic cell transplantation with graft depleted of TCRalphabeta T cells and CD19 B cells.

Material: PBMCs, mostly from graft donor cells, obtained 360 days after TCRalphabeta/CD19-depleted stem cell transplant. The receptors derive from a male patient younger than 18 who had a stem cell transplant for acute myeloid leukemia, so the T cells may come from the graft donor.

This clonotype was counted many times. The chain joins TRBV7-2 to TRBJ1-2, with 7 bases lining up with TRBD1. The V segment lost 1 base and the J segment 4 bases; nucleotides outside the gene matches: 9. Looked up from germline, CDR1 is SGHTA and CDR2 is FQGNSA. CDR3 length equals 16 residues. DNA of the CDR3: TGTGCCAGCAGCTTAGATAAGGCCGGGACAGCCTATGGCTACACCTTC. Amino acids: CASSLDKAGTAYGYTF.

This clonotype came up a few times. The chain uses TRBV27 and TRBJ2-3, with 12 bases matching TRBD2. This CDR3 is 14 amino acids long. With V trimmed by 6 bases and J by 4 bases, 2 bases remained unmatched. Germline CDR1 and CDR2: MNHEY and SMNVEV (reference sequence). The CDR3 DNA reads TGTGCCAGCAGCCTAGCGGGAGGGGCAGATACGCAGTATTTT. It is translated as CASSLAGGADTQYF.

This clonotype was seen a handful of times. The chain uses TRBV14 and TRBJ2-1, with 8 bases matching TRBD2. With 0 bases clipped from V and 2 bases from J, the junction kept 6 bases outside the gene matches. Germline values: CDR1 SGHDN, CDR2 FVKESK. The CDR3 sequence is 17 residues long. Here the CDR3 DNA reads TGTGCCAGCAGCCAAGACGGTGCGGGAGGCCCCTACAATGAGCAGTTCTTC. This codes for CASSQDGAGGPYNEQFF. The full variable domain, in which reference TRBV14 and TRBJ2-1 provide the parts outside the CDR3, is EAGVTQFPSHSVIEKGQTVTLRCDPISGHDNLYWYRRVMGKEIKFLLHFVKESKQDESGMPNNRFLAERTGGTYSTLKVQPAELEDSGVYFCASSQDGAGGPYNEQFFGPGTRLTVL.

V gene TRBV15 combines with J gene TRBJ2-2; D call uncertain. The CDR3 has 12 amino acids. Per the germline V gene, CDR1 is LNHNV and CDR2 is YYDKDF (reference sequence). V lost 4 bases and J 7 bases, leaving 7 bases between the germline ends. CDR3 loop: CATSKRDGELFF. CDR3 sequence (DNA): TGTGCCACCAGCAAAAGGGACGGGGAGCTGTTTTTT.

This clonotype was picked up a small number of times. CDR3 region: CSLHSAPETQYF. CDR3 DNA sequence: TGCAGCCTTCACAGCGCTCCAGAGACCCAGTACTTC. The rearrangement links TRBV29-1 to TRBJ2-5; D uncertain. Trimming pared 8 bases from V and 4 bases from J, leaving 14 bases between. Germline V gene lookup returns CDR1 SQVTM and CDR2 ANQGSEA. The CDR3 runs 12 residues. Combining the CDR3 with reference TRBV29-1 and TRBJ2-5 gives the whole variable domain SAVISQKPSRDICQRGTSLTIQCQVDSQVTMMFWYRQQPGQSLTLIATANQGSEATYESGFVIDKFPISRPNLTFSTLTVSNMSPEDSSIYLCSLHSAPETQYFGPGTRLLVL.

This clonotype showed up just a few times. The chain uses TRBV3-1 and TRBJ2-7, with D possibly matching TRBD1 (6 bases). The V gene's germline CDR1 is LGHDT and CDR2 YNNKEL (reference sequence). This CDR3 spans 15 amino acids. V was cut by 4 bases and J by 7 bases, with 20 bases left in between. The CDR3 nucleotides read TGTGCCAGCAGCCGCAATTCAGGGGCATCGGGAGAGCAGTACTTC. Translation: CASSRNSGASGEQYF.

This clonotype was seen at least ten times. The gene calls are TRBV15 and TRBJ2-2; D may be TRBD2 (5 bases). Germline CDR1 is LNHNV and CDR2 is YYDKDF (reference sequence). This CDR3 region has 16 residues. Trimming removed 0 bases from V and 0 bases from J, with 8 bases in between. This chain's CDR3 is CATSRDFGANTGELFF. In DNA, the CDR3 is TGTGCCACCAGCAGAGATTTCGGGGCGAACACCGGGGAGCTGTTTTTT.

There are many counts of this clonotype. CDR3 in amino acids: CASSQEGTGLLGNQPQHF. CDR3 coding DNA: TGTGCCAGCAGCCAAGAAGGGACAGGGCTTTTGGGGAATCAGCCCCAGCATTTT. The V call is TRBV4-2, the J call TRBJ1-5; 9 bases fit TRBD1. Looked up from germline, CDR1 is LGHNA and CDR2 is YNFKEQ. Trimming removed 0 bases from V and 4 bases from J; junction bases left unmatched: 10. The CDR3 has 18 amino acids.